This T cell receptor beta chain was identified in a study of blood T cells in healthy people across ages. The germline V and J ends were trimmed by 1 base and 6 bases, with 11 bases remaining between them. The CDR3 runs to 14 residues. CDR1 is LGHDT, CDR2 YNNKEL, per germline (reference sequence). Through a sample-barcoded 5' primer and a J-beta primer mix, a second PCR was run for roughly 7 to 11 cycles. CDR3-containing paired-end reads numbered at least 2.5 million in each sample. Each CDR3 protein is one row after TCRdb ran MiXCR on the 5' RACE reads. The sample lists 850,000 to 1,000,000 distinct CDR3 sequences, under 50% occurring once.

The sequence was collected from a man between 25 and 39 years old in good health. The V call is TRBV3-1, the J call TRBJ2-3; D call uncertain. Sequences were obtained from blood. Here the CDR3 DNA reads TGTGCCAGCAGCCAAGGGCTGGTGGGTGATACGCAGTATTTT. It is translated as CASSQGLVGDTQYF.